This entry is about one T cell receptor (beta chain). The record originates from a study of OX40 agonist ivuxolimab in advanced cancers. Here immunoSEQ multiplex PCR was the method, and the copy in TCRdb shows in-frame clones only, minus some. The sample lists some 80,000 clones, around 93% occurring once. Germline V gives CDR1 PRHDT, CDR2 FYEKMQ (reference sequence). The CDR3 sequence is 18 residues long. V dropped 4 bases and J dropped 4; count of bases not matched to a gene: 12. The chain couples TRBV13 to TRBJ2-3; 12 bases map to TRBD2. This sequence was found in an adult with an advanced solid tumor such as melanoma, head and neck, liver or kidney cancer. Sequenced material: CD4+ or CD8+ T cells sorted from blood, taken in a trial of the OX40 agonist ivuxolimab. CDR3 in DNA: TGTGCCAGCAGCTCCCCTAGCGGGGGGGCCCTCTCCGCAGATACGCAGTATTTT. Translated, it gives CASSSPSGGALSADTQYF.